This is a list of T cell receptor beta chains from one sample in a study of blood T cell repertoires in COVID-19. Only in-frame clones appear in the TCRdb table, and some are missing; sequencing was by immunoSEQ multiplex PCR. The sample consists of more than 300,000 clones, around 90% of them appearing once. The sample consisted of PBMCs or T cells enriched from blood (not recorded which). These receptors all stem from a woman aged 25 to 39 who had recovered from COVID-19. Both conserved end residues are part of each CDR3. The D gene is left open where the match is weak. Size is omitted from some rows. Given values are once, few, many or a class for expanded clones.

CDR3nt: TGCGCCAGCAGCACCGGCACAGGGGGTAATTCACCCCTCCACTTT
CDR3aa: CASSTGTGGNSPLHF
v_gene: TRBV5-1
j_gene: TRBJ1-6
d_gene: TRBD1
abundance: NA

CDR3nt: TGTGCTAGTGGGGAAGGGGGCAATAGCAATCAGCCCCAGCATTTT
CDR3aa: CASGEGGNSNQPQHF
v_gene: TRBV12-5
j_gene: TRBJ1-5
d_gene: TRBD1
abundance: NA

CDR3nt: TGTGCCAGCCAAAGGCGGGGGGCTCCGGGTTACGAGCAGTACTTC
CDR3aa: CASQRRGAPGYEQYF
v_gene: TRBV27
j_gene: TRBJ2-7
d_gene: TRBD2
abundance: once

CDR3nt: TGTGCCAGTAGGCGGGCGGGCAATCAGCCCCAGCATTTT
CDR3aa: CASRRAGNQPQHF
v_gene: TRBV19
j_gene: TRBJ1-5
d_gene: NA
abundance: NA

CDR3nt: TGTGCCAGCAGTGAAAGGCGGGGGGGCACAGATACGCAGTATTTT
CDR3aa: CASSERRGGTDTQYF
v_gene: TRBV2
j_gene: TRBJ2-3
d_gene: TRBD2
abundance: NA

CDR3nt: TGTGCCAGCAGTTACAGCGGCGGGGGGGTCTGGGAGCAGTTCTTC
CDR3aa: CASSYSGGGVWEQFF
v_gene: TRBV6-2/TRBV6-3
j_gene: TRBJ2-1
d_gene: TRBD2
abundance: NA

CDR3nt: TGCGCCAGCAGTGTAAGGGGAAGGGGTGATGAGCAGTTCTTC
CDR3aa: CASSVRGRGDEQFF
v_gene: TRBV10-1
j_gene: TRBJ2-1
d_gene: NA
abundance: NA

CDR3nt: TGTGCCAGCAGTTCGACAGGGGTTTGGACTGAAGCTTTCTTT
CDR3aa: CASSSTGVWTEAFF
v_gene: TRBV6-5
j_gene: TRBJ1-1
d_gene: TRBD1
abundance: NA

CDR3nt: TGTGCCAGCAGTGAAAGGAGGCCCTCTGGAAACACCATATATTTT
CDR3aa: CASSERRPSGNTIYF
v_gene: TRBV6-1
j_gene: TRBJ1-3
d_gene: NA
abundance: once

CDR3nt: TGTGCCATCCAAGCGGGAGACTATGGCTACACCTTC
CDR3aa: CAIQAGDYGYTF
v_gene: TRBV19
j_gene: TRBJ1-2
d_gene: NA
abundance: NA

CDR3nt: TGTGCCAGCAGCTCCGACAGTAAATATGGCTACACCTTC
CDR3aa: CASSSDSKYGYTF
v_gene: TRBV7-8
j_gene: TRBJ1-2
d_gene: NA
abundance: NA

CDR3nt: TGTGCCAGCAGTTACTCGTCCCGGGACAATCAGCCCCAGCATTTT
CDR3aa: CASSYSSRDNQPQHF
v_gene: TRBV6-6
j_gene: TRBJ1-5
d_gene: NA
abundance: NA

CDR3nt: TGCAGCGTTGATTTGGCCAAAAATGGCTACACCTTC
CDR3aa: CSVDLAKNGYTF
v_gene: TRBV29-1
j_gene: TRBJ1-2
d_gene: NA
abundance: NA

CDR3nt: TGTGCCAGCAGTGAAGACCAATGGGGCCAGCCCCAGCATTTT
CDR3aa: CASSEDQWGQPQHF
v_gene: TRBV6-1
j_gene: TRBJ1-5
d_gene: NA
abundance: NA

CDR3nt: TGTGCCAGTAGACCGCTGACAGGGGATTTCTCCGAGCAGTACTTC
CDR3aa: CASRPLTGDFSEQYF
v_gene: TRBV19
j_gene: TRBJ2-7
d_gene: TRBD1
abundance: NA

CDR3nt: TGTGCCAGCAGCTTGGGGCTAGACAGGACTTTCAATGAAAAACTGTTTTTT
CDR3aa: CASSLGLDRTFNEKLFF
v_gene: TRBV5-4
j_gene: TRBJ1-4
d_gene: NA
abundance: NA

CDR3nt: TGCGCCAGCAGCCTATCGGGACAGGGAAGTGAGCCCCAGCATTTT
CDR3aa: CASSLSGQGSEPQHF
v_gene: TRBV4-1
j_gene: TRBJ1-5
d_gene: TRBD1
abundance: once

CDR3nt: TGTGCCAGCAGCTTGTGGAGGGACACTGAAGCTTTCTTT
CDR3aa: CASSLWRDTEAFF
v_gene: TRBV7-9
j_gene: TRBJ1-1
d_gene: NA
abundance: NA

CDR3nt: TGTGCCTGGAGTGTTTTTAACAGGGGGGCTAACTATGGCTACACCTTC
CDR3aa: CAWSVFNRGANYGYTF
v_gene: TRBV30
j_gene: TRBJ1-2
d_gene: TRBD1
abundance: NA

CDR3nt: TGTGCCAGCAGCTTCCGGCGGGGCCCTTATGGCTACACCTTC
CDR3aa: CASSFRRGPYGYTF
v_gene: TRBV5-8
j_gene: TRBJ1-2
d_gene: NA
abundance: few

CDR3nt: TGTGCCAGCAGCTTAGCGGGGTCTTCTGGAAACACCATATATTTT
CDR3aa: CASSLAGSSGNTIYF
v_gene: TRBV11-2
j_gene: TRBJ1-3
d_gene: NA
abundance: NA

CDR3nt: TGTGCCAGCAGCTTAGAGGGACAGGCCAACTATGGCTACACCTTC
CDR3aa: CASSLEGQANYGYTF
v_gene: TRBV7-2
j_gene: TRBJ1-2
d_gene: TRBD1
abundance: NA

CDR3nt: TGTGCCAGCAGCGCCGATGGAGGGGGCTCCACTGAAGCTTTCTTT
CDR3aa: CASSADGGGSTEAFF
v_gene: TRBV7-2
j_gene: TRBJ1-1
d_gene: TRBD1
abundance: once

CDR3nt: TGTGCCAGTACACACAGGGCATCAGGATCACCCCTCCACTTT
CDR3aa: CASTHRASGSPLHF
v_gene: TRBV19
j_gene: TRBJ1-6
d_gene: NA
abundance: once

CDR3nt: TGTGCCAGCAGTTCCCTCAGGGGGCGAGAGACCCAGTACTTC
CDR3aa: CASSSLRGRETQYF
v_gene: TRBV7-2
j_gene: TRBJ2-5
d_gene: TRBD1
abundance: NA

CDR3nt: TGTGCCAGCAGCCAAGGCGGGGGGGCCGGTTACGAGCAGTACTTC
CDR3aa: CASSQGGGAGYEQYF
v_gene: TRBV14
j_gene: TRBJ2-7
d_gene: TRBD2
abundance: NA

CDR3nt: TGTGCCACCAGTGACCCTGGGCGTCCCGGGGAGCTGTTTTTT
CDR3aa: CATSDPGRPGELFF
v_gene: TRBV24-1
j_gene: TRBJ2-2
d_gene: NA
abundance: NA

CDR3nt: TGTGCCAGTAGTCACGGGACAGCTATTACGAACACCGGGGAGCTGTTTTTT
CDR3aa: CASSHGTAITNTGELFF
v_gene: TRBV19
j_gene: TRBJ2-2
d_gene: TRBD1
abundance: NA